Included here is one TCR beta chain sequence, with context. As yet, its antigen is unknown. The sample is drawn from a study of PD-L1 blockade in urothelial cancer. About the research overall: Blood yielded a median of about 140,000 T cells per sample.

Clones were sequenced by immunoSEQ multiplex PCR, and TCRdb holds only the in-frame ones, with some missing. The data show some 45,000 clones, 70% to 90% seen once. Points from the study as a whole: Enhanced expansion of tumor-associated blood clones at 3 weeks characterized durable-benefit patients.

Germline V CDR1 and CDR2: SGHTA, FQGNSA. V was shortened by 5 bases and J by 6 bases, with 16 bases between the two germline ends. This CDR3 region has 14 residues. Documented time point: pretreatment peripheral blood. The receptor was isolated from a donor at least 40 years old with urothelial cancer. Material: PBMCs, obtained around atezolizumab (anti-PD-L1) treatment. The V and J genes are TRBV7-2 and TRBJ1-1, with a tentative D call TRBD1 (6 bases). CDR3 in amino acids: CASSRRRTESEAFF. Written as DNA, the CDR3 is TGTGCCAGCAGCCGACGAAGGACAGAGTCTGAAGCTTTCTTT.